This TCR beta chain stems from a study of blood T cell repertoires in COVID-19. Study at large: The United States, Italy and Spain provided the acute and convalescent COVID-19 samples. PBMCs, B-cell-depleted T cells, or T cells provided the cDNA or gDNA that made up the material.

Losses at the gene ends were 7 bases for V and 0 bases for J; bases not matched to a gene: 5. This CDR3 spans 15 amino acids. Germline V lookup: CDR1 MNHNY, CDR2 SVGAGI (reference sequence). This clone showed up just once. Original data processing: The authors estimated nucleated cell counts from reference gene primer amplification. Method: immunoSEQ multiplex PCR; TCRdb's copy keeps in-frame clones and lacks some. V and J calls and clone size come straight from that table; D and trimming were deduced from the DNA. The sample records about 66,000 clones, roughly 90% being singletons. This chain links TRBV6-6 with TRBJ1-1; 10 nucleotides agree with TRBD1. This TCR derives from a man aged 60 to 69 with acute or convalescent COVID-19. The sequenced sample was peripheral blood. The CDR3: CASNGQGGLNTEAFF. The CDR3, as DNA: TGTGCCAGCAACGGACAGGGGGGACTGAACACTGAAGCTTTCTTT.